This record covers a single T cell receptor (beta chain). This specimen belongs to a study of blood T cell repertoires in COVID-19. Study-wide context: The cDNA or gDNA used as material had been derived from T cells, B-cell-depleted T cells, or PBMCs.

V lost 0 bases, J lost 13 bases, and 8 bases stayed unmatched. The CDR3 is 14 amino acids. Germline lookup yields CDR1 SGHRS and CDR2 YFSETQ. Methods used by the authors: Reference gene primer amplification gave nucleated cell count estimates. Generated by immunoSEQ multiplex PCR, the TCRdb table keeps only in-frame clones and is missing some. The DNA gave D and trimming, while V, J and clone size come from that table. The sample includes 180,000 or so clones, approximately 85% of them seen just once. Sequenced input: peripheral blood. This rearrangement joins TRBV5-1 to TRBJ2-1, with 9 bases that match TRBD2. This TCR was recovered from a woman between 55 and 75 years old with acute or convalescent COVID-19. In nucleotides, the CDR3 is TGCGCCAGCAGCTTGGAAGCTAGCGGGGACAGACAGTTCTTC. This codes for CASSLEASGDRQFF.